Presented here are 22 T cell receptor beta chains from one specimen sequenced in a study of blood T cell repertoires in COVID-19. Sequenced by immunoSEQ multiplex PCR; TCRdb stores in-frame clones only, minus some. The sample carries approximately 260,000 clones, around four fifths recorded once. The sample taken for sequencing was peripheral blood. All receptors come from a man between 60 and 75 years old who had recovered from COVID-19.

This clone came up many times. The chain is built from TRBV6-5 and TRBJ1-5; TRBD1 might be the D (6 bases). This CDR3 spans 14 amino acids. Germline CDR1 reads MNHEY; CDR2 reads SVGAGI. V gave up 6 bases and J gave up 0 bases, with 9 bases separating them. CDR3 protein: CASSRQVSNQPQHF. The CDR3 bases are TGTGCCAGCAGCAGACAGGTTAGCAATCAGCCCCAGCATTTT.

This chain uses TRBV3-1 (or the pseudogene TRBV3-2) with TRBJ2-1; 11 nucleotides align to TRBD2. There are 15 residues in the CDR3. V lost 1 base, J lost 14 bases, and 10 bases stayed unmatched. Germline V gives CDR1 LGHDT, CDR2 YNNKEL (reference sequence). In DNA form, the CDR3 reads TGTGCCAGCAGCCAAGTAGCGGGAGGGCCGCTTTCGGAGTTCTTC. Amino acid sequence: CASSQVAGGPLSEFF.

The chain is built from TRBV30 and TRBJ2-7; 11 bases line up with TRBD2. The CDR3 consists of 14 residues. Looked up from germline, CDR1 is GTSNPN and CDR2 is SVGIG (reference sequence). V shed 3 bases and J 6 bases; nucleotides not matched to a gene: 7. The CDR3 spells CAWRATSGSGEQYF. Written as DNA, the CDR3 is TGTGCCTGGAGGGCTACTAGCGGGAGCGGCGAGCAGTACTTC.

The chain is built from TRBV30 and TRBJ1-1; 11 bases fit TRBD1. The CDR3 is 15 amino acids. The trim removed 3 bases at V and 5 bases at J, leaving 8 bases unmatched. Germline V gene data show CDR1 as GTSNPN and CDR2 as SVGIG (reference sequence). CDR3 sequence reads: CAWSRRTGGKTEAFF. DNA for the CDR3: TGTGCCTGGAGCAGACGGACAGGGGGCAAAACTGAAGCTTTCTTT.

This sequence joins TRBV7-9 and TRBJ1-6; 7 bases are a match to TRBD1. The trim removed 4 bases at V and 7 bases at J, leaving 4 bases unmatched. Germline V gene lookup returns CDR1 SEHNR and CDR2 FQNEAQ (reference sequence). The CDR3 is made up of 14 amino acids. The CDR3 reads CASSSQGQNSPLHF. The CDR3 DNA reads TGTGCCAGCAGCTCACAGGGGCAAAATTCACCCCTCCACTTT.

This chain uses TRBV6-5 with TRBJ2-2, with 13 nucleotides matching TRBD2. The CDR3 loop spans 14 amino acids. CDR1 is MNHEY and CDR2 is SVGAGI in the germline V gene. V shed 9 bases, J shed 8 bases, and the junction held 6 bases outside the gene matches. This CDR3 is CASQGLAGVGELFF. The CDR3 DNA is TGTGCCAGTCAAGGACTAGCGGGGGTGGGGGAGCTGTTTTTT.

The CDR3 protein is CASSDSGQTINEQFF. CDR3 DNA: TGTGCCAGCAGTGATTCGGGACAGACTATAAATGAGCAGTTCTTC. The gene calls are TRBV2 and TRBJ2-1; 7 nucleotides agree with TRBD1. V shed 3 bases, J shed 7 bases, and the junction held 9 bases outside the gene matches. Germline CDR1 reads SNHLY; CDR2 reads FYNNEI. The CDR3 spans 15 residues.

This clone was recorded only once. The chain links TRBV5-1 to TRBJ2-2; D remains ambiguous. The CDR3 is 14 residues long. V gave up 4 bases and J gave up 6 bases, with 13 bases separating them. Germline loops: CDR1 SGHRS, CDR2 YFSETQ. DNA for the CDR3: TGCGCCAGCAGCCTTGGGCCCCCCTCCGGGGAGCTGTTTTTT. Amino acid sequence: CASSLGPPSGELFF.

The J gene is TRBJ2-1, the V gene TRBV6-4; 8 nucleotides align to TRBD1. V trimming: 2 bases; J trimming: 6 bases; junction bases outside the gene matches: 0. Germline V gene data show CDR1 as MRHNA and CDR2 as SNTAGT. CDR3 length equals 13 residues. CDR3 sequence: CASSDTGGNEQFF. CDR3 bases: TGTGCCAGCAGTGACACAGGGGGCAATGAGCAGTTCTTC.

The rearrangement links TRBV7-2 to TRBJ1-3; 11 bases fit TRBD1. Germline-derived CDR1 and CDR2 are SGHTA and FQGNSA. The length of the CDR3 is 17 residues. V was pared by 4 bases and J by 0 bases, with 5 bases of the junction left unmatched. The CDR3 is CASSSRTGGISGNTIYF. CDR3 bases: TGTGCCAGCAGCTCAAGGACAGGGGGCATCTCTGGAAACACCATATATTTT.

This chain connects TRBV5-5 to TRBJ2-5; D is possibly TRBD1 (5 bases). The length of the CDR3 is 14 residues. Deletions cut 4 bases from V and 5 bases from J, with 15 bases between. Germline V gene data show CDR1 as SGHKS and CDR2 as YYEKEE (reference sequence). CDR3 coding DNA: TGTGCCAGCAGCCCGGGCACGAGACAGGAGACCCAGTACTTC. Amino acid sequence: CASSPGTRQETQYF.

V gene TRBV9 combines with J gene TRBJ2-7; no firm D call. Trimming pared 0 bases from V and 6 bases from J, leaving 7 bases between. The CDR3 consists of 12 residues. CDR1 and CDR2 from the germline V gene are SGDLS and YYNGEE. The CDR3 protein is CASSVDFGEQYF. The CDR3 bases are TGTGCCAGCAGCGTAGATTTCGGCGAGCAGTACTTC.

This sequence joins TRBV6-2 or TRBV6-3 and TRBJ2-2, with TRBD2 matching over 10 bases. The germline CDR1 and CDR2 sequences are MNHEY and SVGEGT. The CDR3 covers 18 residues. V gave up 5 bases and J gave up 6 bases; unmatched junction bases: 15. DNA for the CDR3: TGTGCCAGCAGTACCCAGGAGCGGGGGGGCCGTCGCGCCGGGGAGCTGTTTTTT. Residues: CASSTQERGGRRAGELFF.

Here the CDR3 reads CASSSHRDRVYNEQFF. CDR3 nucleotides: TGTGCCAGCAGTTCCCACCGGGACAGGGTCTACAATGAGCAGTTCTTC. The chain links TRBV27 to TRBJ2-1; 9 bases line up with TRBD1. Germline V CDR1 and CDR2: MNHEY, SMNVEV (reference sequence). The V segment lost 4 bases and the J segment 3 bases; nucleotides outside the gene matches: 7. The CDR3 totals 16 residues.

The CDR3 here is CSASQQGRGHQPQHF. The CDR3 DNA sequence: TGCAGTGCTAGTCAACAGGGCAGGGGCCACCAGCCCCAGCATTTT. This chain uses TRBV20-1 with TRBJ1-5, with D tentatively TRBD1 (6 bases). The ends were cut back, 3 bases at V and 7 bases at J, with 19 bases in the middle. Per the germline V gene, CDR1 is DFQATT and CDR2 is SNEGSKA (reference sequence). This CDR3 is 15 amino acids long.

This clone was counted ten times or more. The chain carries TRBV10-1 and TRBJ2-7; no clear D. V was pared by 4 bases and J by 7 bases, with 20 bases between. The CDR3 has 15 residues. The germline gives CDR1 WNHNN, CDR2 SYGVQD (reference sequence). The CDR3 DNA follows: TGCGCCAGCAGTGGGCAACCCCACAGTCTATGTGAGCAGTACTTC. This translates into CASSGQPHSLCEQYF.

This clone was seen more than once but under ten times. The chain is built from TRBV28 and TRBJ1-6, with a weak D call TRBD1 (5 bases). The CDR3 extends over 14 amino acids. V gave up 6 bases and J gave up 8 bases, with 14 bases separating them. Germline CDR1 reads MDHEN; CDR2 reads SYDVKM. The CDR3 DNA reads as TGTGCCAGCAGCCCAGGACATAGGGATTCACCCCTCCACTTT. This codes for CASSPGHRDSPLHF.

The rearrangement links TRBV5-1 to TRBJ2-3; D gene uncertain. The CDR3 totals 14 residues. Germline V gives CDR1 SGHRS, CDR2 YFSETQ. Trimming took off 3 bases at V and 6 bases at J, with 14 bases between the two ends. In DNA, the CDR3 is TGCGCCAGCAGCTCGACATCTACCACGGATACGCAGTATTTT. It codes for CASSSTSTTDTQYF.

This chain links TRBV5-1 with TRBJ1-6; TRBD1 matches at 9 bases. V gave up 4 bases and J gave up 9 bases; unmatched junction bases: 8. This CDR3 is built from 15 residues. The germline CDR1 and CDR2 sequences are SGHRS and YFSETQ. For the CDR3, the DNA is TGCGCCAGCAGCCAGGCGGGACAGGGTGGTTCACCCCTCCACTTT. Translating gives CASSQAGQGGSPLHF.

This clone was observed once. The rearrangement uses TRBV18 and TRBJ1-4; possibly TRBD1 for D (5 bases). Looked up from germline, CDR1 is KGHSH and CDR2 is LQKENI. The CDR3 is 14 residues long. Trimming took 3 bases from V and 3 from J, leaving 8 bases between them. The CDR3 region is CASSPQGSNEKLFF. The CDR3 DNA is TGTGCCAGCTCACCCCAGGGATCTAATGAAAAACTGTTTTTT.

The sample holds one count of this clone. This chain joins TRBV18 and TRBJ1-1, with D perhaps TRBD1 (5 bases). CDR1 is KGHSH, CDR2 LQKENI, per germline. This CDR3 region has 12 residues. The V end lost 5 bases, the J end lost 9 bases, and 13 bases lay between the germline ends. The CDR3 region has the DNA TGTGCCAGCTCAGTGACAGATTCTAAAGCTTTCTTT. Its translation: CASSVTDSKAFF.

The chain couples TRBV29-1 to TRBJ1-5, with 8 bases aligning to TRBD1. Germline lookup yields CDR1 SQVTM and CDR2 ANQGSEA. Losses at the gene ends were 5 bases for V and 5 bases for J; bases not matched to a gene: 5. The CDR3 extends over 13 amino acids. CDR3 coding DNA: TGCAGCGTTTCCAGGGGGCGAGATCAGCCCCAGCATTTT. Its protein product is CSVSRGRDQPQHF.